The clone carrying this T cell receptor beta chain appeared a few times. This sample stems from a study of T cells in Graves' hyperthyroidism and ophthalmopathy. TCR beta CDR3 regions were amplified from RNA. Primed by the HTBI set, a first-round RT-PCR was run on the TCR CDR3. MiXCR was run by TCRdb on the multiplex PCR reads, yielding one entry per CDR3 protein. The table records approximately 370,000 distinct CDR3 sequences, 17% of them present only once. V was pared by 6 bases and J by 3 bases, with 11 bases between. The germline CDR1 and CDR2 sequences are SEHNR and FQNEAQ (reference sequence). There are 13 residues in the CDR3.

This TCR was sampled from a woman between 25 and 40 years old with Graves' hyperthyroidism that later progressed to Graves' ophthalmopathy. What was sequenced was blood. This chain connects TRBV7-9 to TRBJ1-1; D may be TRBD1 (5 bases). CDR3 loop: CASRGGGDTEAFF. For the CDR3, the DNA is TGTGCCAGCAGGGGGGGGGGGGACACTGAAGCTTTCTTT.